The 26 T cell receptor beta chains below come from one sample, sequenced in a study of shared clonotypes between healthy human individuals. The data were produced by immunoSEQ multiplex PCR, yet TCRdb's version contains in-frame clones alone and is incomplete. The sample carries around 700,000 clones, approximately 73% recorded once. Sequencing was carried out using memory CD4+ T cells sorted from blood. The subset here: CD45RA-negative fraction. Receptors originate from a young woman in good health.

V is TRBV10-1 and J is TRBJ1-1; D remains unclear. V dropped 8 bases and J dropped 5 bases, with 15 bases sitting between them. CDR1 and CDR2 from the germline V gene are WNHNN and SYGVQD (reference sequence). CDR3 length: 13 amino acids. In DNA form, the CDR3 reads TGCGCCAGCTCATACCGAAGGGAAACTGAAGCTTTCTTT. This gives the protein CASSYRRETEAFF.

Here the CDR3 reads CASSPFAGGRHEQFF. The CDR3 DNA sequence: TGTGCCAGCAGCCCCTTCGCAGGGGGCCGACATGAGCAGTTCTTC. The chain joins TRBV9 to TRBJ2-1, with 8 bases that match TRBD1. Germline loops: CDR1 SGDLS, CDR2 YYNGEE. The CDR3 has 15 amino acids. Unmatched junction bases numbered 11, after V lost 4 bases and J lost 8 bases.

The chain couples TRBV27 to TRBJ1-1; 8 bases line up with TRBD1. Per germline, CDR1 MNHEY and CDR2 SMNVEV (reference sequence). J was trimmed by 1 base and V by 4 bases; bases with no gene match: 2. The CDR3 has 14 amino acids. Here the CDR3 DNA reads TGTGCCAGCAGTTGGGACAGGAAGAACACTGAAGCTTTCTTT. As protein: CASSWDRKNTEAFF.

The genes are TRBV28 and TRBJ1-3, with 9 bases that match TRBD1. CDR1 MDHEN and CDR2 SYDVKM come from the germline V gene. The J segment lost 4 bases and the V segment lost 7 bases, leaving 5 bases of the junction unmatched. CDR3 length: 14 residues. In DNA, the CDR3 is TGTGCCAGCACCCCCGGACAGGGGGGAAACACCATATATTTT. Amino acid sequence: CASTPGQGGNTIYF.

This clone has a count of ten or more. The chain links TRBV7-6 to TRBJ2-1; no clear D. Germline-derived CDR1 and CDR2 are SGHVS and FNYEAQ. CDR3 length: 16 residues. The ends were cut back, 1 base at V and 0 bases at J, with 10 bases in the middle. The CDR3 region is CASSLEHPSSYNEQFF. CDR3 coding DNA: TGTGCCAGCAGCTTAGAGCACCCCAGCTCCTACAATGAGCAGTTCTTC.

The V gene is TRBV4-1, the J gene TRBJ2-5; 8 bases are shared with TRBD2. The CDR3 has 16 amino acids. V gave up 4 bases and J gave up 5 bases; unmatched junction bases: 12. Per the germline V gene, CDR1 is MGHRA and CDR2 is YSYEKL. Written as DNA, the CDR3 is TGCGCCAGCAGCCCTTACTTAGGGGCGGGAGGCGAGACCCAGTACTTC. This codes for CASSPYLGAGGETQYF.

The chain uses TRBV5-1 and TRBJ2-7; TRBD1 aligns across 8 bases. This CDR3 has 13 amino acids. V trimming: 5 bases; J trimming: 6 bases; junction bases outside the gene matches: 7. Germline V gene data show CDR1 as SGHRS and CDR2 as YFSETQ. As DNA, the CDR3 is TGCGCCAGCAGTCCGGACAGGGAAGGCGAGCAGTACTTC. The encoded protein is CASSPDREGEQYF.

This clone occurred many times. This chain joins TRBV7-8 and TRBJ2-7; D not resolved. Trimming stripped 3 bases from V and 0 bases from J, with 6 bases between. The CDR3 runs 13 residues. The germline gives CDR1 SGHVS, CDR2 FQNEAQ. CDR3 coding DNA: TGTGCCAGCAGCTTTACCAGCTCCTACGAGCAGTACTTC. Protein: CASSFTSSYEQYF.

A single count supports this clone. This chain uses TRBV7-9 with TRBJ2-1; 12 positions match TRBD2. The CDR3 runs to 18 residues. Germline V gene sequence: CDR1 SEHNR, CDR2 FQNEAQ (reference sequence). Trimming took 3 bases from V and 6 from J; bases not matched to a gene: 12. CDR3 sequence: CASSFLWTSGTIGNEQFF. CDR3 DNA: TGTGCCAGCAGCTTTTTATGGACTAGCGGGACGATCGGCAATGAGCAGTTCTTC. The full variable domain, rest sourced from reference TRBV7-9 and TRBJ2-1, is DTGVSQNPRHKITKRGQNVTFRCDPISEHNRLYWYRQTLGQGPEFLTYFQNEAQLEKSRLLSDRFSAERPKGSFSTLEIQRTEQGDSAMYLCASSFLWTSGTIGNEQFFGPGTRLTVL.

This clone was detected a few times. The sample has other DNA sequences that encode this CDR3 too. The chain links TRBV2 to TRBJ2-7, with 11 bases aligning to TRBD2. There are 15 residues in the CDR3. The V gene end was trimmed by 4 bases and the J gene end by 2 bases; junction bases not matched to a gene: 4. In germline, CDR1 is SNHLY, CDR2 FYNNEI. Here the CDR3 DNA reads TGTGCCAGCAGTGCCGGGACTAGCGGACCCTACGAGCAGTACTTC. As protein: CASSAGTSGPYEQYF. Combining the CDR3 with reference TRBV2 and TRBJ2-7 gives the whole variable domain EPEVTQTPSHQVTQMGQEVILRCVPISNHLYFYWYRQILGQKVEFLVSFYNNEISEKSEIFDDQFSVERPDGSNFTLKIRSTKLEDSAMYFCASSAGTSGPYEQYFGPGTRLTVT.

The V and J genes are TRBV19 and TRBJ1-5, with 7 bases fitting TRBD1. The germline gives CDR1 LNHDA, CDR2 SQIVND (reference sequence). There are 17 residues in the CDR3. The J segment lost 0 bases and the V segment lost 3 bases, leaving 8 bases of the junction unmatched. CDR3 in DNA: TGTGCCAGTAGTATTGCAACAGGGGTCAATAGCAATCAGCCCCAGCATTTT. This translates into CASSIATGVNSNQPQHF.

This clone was recorded a few times. The chain combines TRBV11-2 with TRBJ2-5; 9 nucleotides line up with TRBD2. The CDR3 loop spans 17 amino acids. The junction had 8 bases not matched to a gene; V was cut back by 1 base and J by 2 bases. In germline, CDR1 is SGHAT, CDR2 FQNNGV. The CDR3 loop reads CASSLGSTSGYQETQYF. The DNA for the CDR3 is TGTGCCAGCAGCTTAGGGTCGACTAGCGGATATCAAGAGACCCAGTACTTC.

The rearrangement joins TRBV25-1 to TRBJ2-3; TRBD2 matches at 8 bases. This CDR3 is 15 amino acids long. Germline V gene lookup returns CDR1 MGHDK and CDR2 SYGVNS. V was clipped by 4 bases and J by 2 bases; unmatched bases: 5. CDR3 protein: CASSGTSGPTDTQYF. CDR3 DNA sequence: TGTGCCAGCAGTGGCACTAGCGGACCCACAGATACGCAGTATTTT.

With respect to this clone: Additional DNA sequences in this sample encode the identical CDR3. The J gene is TRBJ2-7, the V gene TRBV18; D perhaps matches TRBD1 (6 bases). Trimming took off 6 bases at V and 3 bases at J, with 9 bases between the two ends. This CDR3 spans 12 amino acids. CDR1 KGHSH and CDR2 LQKENI come from the germline V gene. The CDR3 loop reads CASSPDSYEQYF. CDR3 sequence (DNA): TGTGCCAGCTCGCCGGACAGCTACGAGCAGTACTTC.

Ten or more counts support this clone. V gene TRBV7-8 combines with J gene TRBJ2-5; 7 nucleotides line up with TRBD1. V was clipped by 5 bases and J by 4 bases; unmatched bases: 22. CDR3 length: 19 residues. The germline gives CDR1 SGHVS, CDR2 FQNEAQ. CDR3 coding DNA: TGTGCCAGCAGCCCACCGGCATACACAAGGGACAGTTTCCGAGAGACCCAGTACTTC. This sequence encodes CASSPPAYTRDSFRETQYF.

The chain joins TRBV28 to TRBJ1-2; possible D gene TRBD1, 5 bases. Germline V gives CDR1 MDHEN, CDR2 SYDVKM. V dropped 6 bases and J dropped 0 bases, with 14 bases sitting between them. The CDR3 runs 15 residues. The DNA of the CDR3 is TGTGCCAGCAGCTTAATGCAGGGAGCTAACTATGGCTACACCTTC. As protein: CASSLMQGANYGYTF.

This clone was seen only once. The J gene is TRBJ2-5, the V gene TRBV7-6, with a tentative D call TRBD1 (5 bases). V gave up 3 bases and J gave up 2 bases, with 13 bases separating them. CDR3 length: 15 residues. CDR1 SGHVS and CDR2 FNYEAQ come from the germline V gene. This chain's CDR3 is CASSLGPGRQETQYF. DNA for the CDR3: TGTGCCAGCAGCTTGGGGCCAGGCAGGCAAGAGACCCAGTACTTC.

V is TRBV6-5 and J is TRBJ2-6; D may be TRBD1 (5 bases). This CDR3 is built from 14 residues. Per the germline V gene, CDR1 is MNHEY and CDR2 is SVGAGI. Trimming stripped 8 bases from V and 2 bases from J, with 10 bases between. CDR3 amino acids: CASWEGAGANVLTF. CDR3 sequence (DNA): TGTGCCAGCTGGGAAGGGGCTGGGGCCAACGTCCTGACTTTC.

V gene TRBV15 combines with J gene TRBJ2-7; 11 bases are shared with TRBD2. V shed 3 bases and J 1 base; nucleotides not matched to a gene: 2. CDR3 size: 15 residues. Looked up from germline, CDR1 is LNHNV and CDR2 is YYDKDF (reference sequence). CDR3 DNA: TGTGCCACCAGCAGGGGGACTAGCGGTTCCTACGAGCAGTACTTC. This encodes CATSRGTSGSYEQYF.

The genes are TRBV11-2 and TRBJ1-1; D might be TRBD1 (5 bases). The CDR3 extends over 14 amino acids. The V and J ends lost 0 bases and 8 bases respectively, with 13 bases between them. CDR1 is SGHAT, CDR2 FQNNGV, per germline. The CDR3 loop reads CASSLEGQGGEAFF. The CDR3 DNA reads TGTGCCAGCAGCTTAGAAGGGCAGGGAGGGGAAGCTTTCTTT.

This rearrangement joins TRBV4-1 to TRBJ2-3, with 8 bases aligning to TRBD1. Germline CDR1 and CDR2: MGHRA and YSYEKL. Losses at the gene ends were 5 bases for V and 6 bases for J; bases not matched to a gene: 4. CDR3 length equals 13 residues. The CDR3 sequence: CASSTYRGDTQYF. The CDR3 nucleotides read TGCGCCAGCAGCACCTACAGGGGGGATACGCAGTATTTT.

The chain has TRBV9 and TRBJ1-2; TRBD1 might be the D (5 bases). Germline V gene lookup returns CDR1 SGDLS and CDR2 YYNGEE. The CDR3 is 16 amino acids. The V gene lost 0 bases and the J gene lost 4 bases, with 16 bases spanning the gap. In DNA form, the CDR3 reads TGTGCCAGCAGCGTAGCTACGCCGCAGGGAAGCTATGGCTACACCTTC. It translates to CASSVATPQGSYGYTF.

The chain has TRBV5-4 and TRBJ2-1; 9 bases match TRBD2. V trimming: 4 bases; J trimming: 4 bases; junction bases outside the gene matches: 6. The length of the CDR3 is 15 residues. From germline, CDR1 is SGHNT and CDR2 YYREEE (reference sequence). CDR3 bases: TGTGCCAGCAGCAGGGAACTAGCGGGTTACAATGAGCAGTTCTTC. Translation gives CASSRELAGYNEQFF. Variable domain in full (rest from reference TRBV5-4 and TRBJ2-1): ETGVTQSPTHLIKTRGQQVTLRCSSQSGHNTVSWYQQALGQGPQFIFQYYREEENGRGNFPPRFSGLQFPNYSSELNVNALELDDSALYLCASSRELAGYNEQFFGPGTRLTVL.

This chain links TRBV5-1 with TRBJ2-2; D is unresolved. With 8 bases removed from V and 3 bases from J, the gap between germline ends came to 14 bases. The CDR3 covers 14 residues. Looked up from germline, CDR1 is SGHRS and CDR2 is YFSETQ. This chain's CDR3 is CARGRRRDTGELFF. CDR3 in DNA: TGCGCCAGGGGAAGGAGACGCGACACCGGGGAGCTGTTTTTT.

J is TRBJ2-1 and V is TRBV29-1; 7 bases are a match to TRBD1. Germline loops: CDR1 SQVTM, CDR2 ANQGSEA. The V segment lost 7 bases and the J segment 6 bases; nucleotides outside the gene matches: 12. This CDR3 comprises 14 residues. CDR3 amino acids: CSGKQGNLGNEQFF. Written as DNA, the CDR3 is TGCAGCGGTAAACAGGGGAATTTGGGCAATGAGCAGTTCTTC.

The chain carries TRBV5-1 and TRBJ1-2; D is perhaps TRBD1 (5 bases). The germline V gene has CDR1 SGHRS and CDR2 YFSETQ. The CDR3 is 14 amino acids. Trimming left V 7 bases short and J 5 bases short, with 18 bases between. The CDR3 loop is CASFPDGGWYGYTF. DNA of the CDR3: TGCGCCAGCTTCCCGGACGGGGGGTGGTATGGCTACACCTTC.